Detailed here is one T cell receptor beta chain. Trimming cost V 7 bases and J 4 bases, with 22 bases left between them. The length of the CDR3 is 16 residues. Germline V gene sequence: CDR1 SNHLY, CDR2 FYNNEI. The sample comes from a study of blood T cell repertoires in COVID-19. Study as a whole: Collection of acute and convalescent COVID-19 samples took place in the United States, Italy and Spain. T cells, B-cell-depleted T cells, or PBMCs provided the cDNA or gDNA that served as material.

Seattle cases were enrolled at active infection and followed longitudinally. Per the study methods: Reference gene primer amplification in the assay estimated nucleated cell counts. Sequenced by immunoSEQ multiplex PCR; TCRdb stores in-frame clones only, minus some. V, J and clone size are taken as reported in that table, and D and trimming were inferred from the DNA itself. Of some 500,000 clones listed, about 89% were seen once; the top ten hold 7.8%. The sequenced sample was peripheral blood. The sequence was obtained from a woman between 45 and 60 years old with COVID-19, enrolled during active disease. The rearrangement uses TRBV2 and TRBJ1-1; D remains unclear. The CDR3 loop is CASTTLRGFGVTEAFF. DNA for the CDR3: TGTGCCAGCACTACACTGAGAGGGTTTGGGGTCACTGAAGCTTTCTTT.